This record concerns one T cell receptor (beta chain) sequence. Its antigen is still unknown. TCRdb's table, derived via immunoSEQ multiplex PCR, lists solely in-frame clones and lacks some. The table lists more than 150,000 clones, 90% of them singletons, with 1.5% to 2% in the top ten. These data originate in a study of T cell responses to AZD1222 COVID-19 vaccine. Study-wide results and limits: In a largely white British group with more females than males, clonal diversity was possibly underestimated. Only 5 or 6 people who got AZD1222 tested seropositive at baseline. Regions 160-218 and 743-854 dominated among vaccine-associated CD4 TCRs spanning spike. Unmutated regions of variants are reportedly targeted by nearly half of spike-specific TCRs.

The CDR3 loop spans 13 amino acids. Germline assignment: CDR1 MNHEY and CDR2 SMNVEV (reference sequence). The germline V and J ends were trimmed by 1 base and 4 bases, with 7 bases remaining between them. Specimen: peripheral blood, collected on day 0 of AZD1222 vaccination. V gene TRBV27 combines with J gene TRBJ1-1, with D unresolved. The receptor's source is an adult in good health. In nucleotides, the CDR3 is TGTGCCAGCAGTTTATGGGCAGCCACTGAAGCTTTCTTT. Translating it yields CASSLWAATEAFF.